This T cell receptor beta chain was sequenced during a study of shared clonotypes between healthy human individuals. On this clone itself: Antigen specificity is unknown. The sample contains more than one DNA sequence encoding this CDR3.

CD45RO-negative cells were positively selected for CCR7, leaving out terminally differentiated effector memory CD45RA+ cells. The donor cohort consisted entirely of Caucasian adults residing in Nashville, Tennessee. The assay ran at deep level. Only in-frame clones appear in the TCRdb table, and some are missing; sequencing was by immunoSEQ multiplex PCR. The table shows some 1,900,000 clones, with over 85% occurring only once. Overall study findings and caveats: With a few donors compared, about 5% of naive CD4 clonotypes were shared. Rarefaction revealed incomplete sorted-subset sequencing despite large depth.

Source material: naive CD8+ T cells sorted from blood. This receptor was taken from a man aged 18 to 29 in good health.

CDR3 DNA: TGTGCCAGCAGTTTCCCAGAGCAGTTCTTC. Protein sequence: CASSFPEQFF. V usage is TRBV27 and J usage is TRBJ2-1, with D uncertain. From germline, CDR1 is MNHEY and CDR2 SMNVEV (reference sequence). The CDR3 runs to 10 residues. Trimming took 3 bases from V and 10 from J, leaving 4 bases between them.